This record looks at one TCR beta chain sequence and its context. Its antigen is not yet known. Base qualities were left out, and no much larger clone turns up one base away. The CDR3 starts with the cysteine, ends with the phenylalanine, and has 14 residues. Only the CDR3 region is kept as DNA, spanning 42 bases read in frame from base 1. CDR1 and CDR2, per the germline V gene, are SGHTA and FQGNSA. The germline V end is reduced by 8 bases and the J end by 5 bases; junction bases left unmatched: 7. The data stem from a study of blood T cell repertoires in COVID-19 (dated by TCRdb to about 2020). Study-level background: Samples from collaborators originated in the United States, Italy and Spain and spanned both the acute and convalescent phases of COVID-19. The samples were drawn from two sources: the first 160 participants of the ongoing ImmuneRACE study, and 950 to 1,500 subjects contributed by 6 global collaborators. Where available, HLA class I and class II types were obtained from metadata supplied by the sample provider rather than from assay-based typing. The repertoires were made available in a free public database intended to serve as a resource for research on the immune response to SARS-CoV-2. The sample metadata nearly always contained a de-identified subject ID, COVID-19 status, age in years and sex. Deeply sampled blood TCRbeta repertoires from subjects exposed to, actively infected with, or recovered from COVID-19 were included in the dataset. The prospective study material was composed of cDNA or gDNA derived from T cells, B-cell-depleted T cells, or PBMCs. What the authors observed across the whole study: Clinical and demographic metadata were provided uncurated, with the amount varying by source and participant.

TCRbeta CDR3 regions were amplified from genomic DNA using the immunoSEQ Assay, a bias-controlled multiplex PCR. In the paper's pipeline: Nucleated cell counts per sample were estimated from amplification of reference gene primers within the assay. To quantify the absolute abundance of each unique TCRbeta CDR3 rearrangement, sequence reads were collapsed and filtered. For each sample, productive Simpson clonality was calculated as the square root of Simpson's diversity index over productive rearrangements. TCRdb took over this immuneACCESS table, retaining in-frame rearrangements with V and J assigned. Such tables are incomplete; in checked studies, under half of the missing clones stem from an unresolved V gene, and the remainder is unexplained. Clone size and V and J calls were adopted from that table, with D and trimming inferred from the DNA. The sample contains 80,000 or so clones, 80% to 90% of them found a single time. The ten largest make up around 15% of the sample.

Each collaborating institution followed its own protocols to collect whole blood in K2EDTA tubes. For TCRbeta analysis, collaborator samples were shipped as frozen whole blood, as isolated PBMCs, or as DNA extracted from either sample type. The sequence derives from an elderly woman with acute or convalescent COVID-19. What was sequenced was peripheral blood. The rearrangement combines TRBV7-2 with TRBJ2-2; TRBD2 fits 8 bases in the junction. CDR3 region: CASSGGPRTGELFF. The DNA is as follows: TGTGCCAGCTCGGGGGGGCCGCGGACCGGGGAGCTGTTTTTT. The variable domain in full, with residues beyond the CDR3 obtained from the reference TRBV7-2 and TRBJ2-2 genes, is GAGVSQSPSNKVTEKGKDVELRCDPISGHTALYWYRQSLGQGLEFLIYFQGNSAPDKSGLPSDRFSAERTGGSVSTLTIQRTQQEDSAVYLCASSGGPRTGELFFGEGSRLTVL.